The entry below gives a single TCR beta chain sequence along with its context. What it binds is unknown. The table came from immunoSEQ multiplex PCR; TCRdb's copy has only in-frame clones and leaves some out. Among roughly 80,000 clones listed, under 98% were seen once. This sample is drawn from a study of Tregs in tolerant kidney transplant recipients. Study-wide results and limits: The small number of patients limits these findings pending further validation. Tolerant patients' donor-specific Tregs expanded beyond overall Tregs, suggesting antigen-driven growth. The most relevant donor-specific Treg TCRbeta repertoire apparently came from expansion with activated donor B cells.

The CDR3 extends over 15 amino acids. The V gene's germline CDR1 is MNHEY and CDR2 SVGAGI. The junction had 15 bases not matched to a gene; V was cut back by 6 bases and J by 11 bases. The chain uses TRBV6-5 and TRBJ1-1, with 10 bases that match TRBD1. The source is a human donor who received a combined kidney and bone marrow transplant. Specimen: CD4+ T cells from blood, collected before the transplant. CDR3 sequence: CASRLLGQGSFEAFF. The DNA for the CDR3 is TGTGCCAGCAGACTTCTGGGACAGGGGTCGTTCGAGGCTTTCTTT.